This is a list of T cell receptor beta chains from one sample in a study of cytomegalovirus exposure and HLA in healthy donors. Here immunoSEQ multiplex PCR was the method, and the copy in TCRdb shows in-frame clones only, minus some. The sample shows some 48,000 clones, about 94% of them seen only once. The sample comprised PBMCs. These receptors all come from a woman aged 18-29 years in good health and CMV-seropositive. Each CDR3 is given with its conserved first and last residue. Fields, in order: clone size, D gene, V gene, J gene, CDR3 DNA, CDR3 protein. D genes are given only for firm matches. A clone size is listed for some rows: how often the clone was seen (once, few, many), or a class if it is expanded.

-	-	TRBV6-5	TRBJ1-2	TGTGCCAGCAGTCTCAACGGGGGTATGGGCTACACCTTC	CASSLNGGMGYTF
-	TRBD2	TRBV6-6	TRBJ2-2	TGTGCCAGCAGACGCCGGACTAGCGGTTTCCCCGGGGAGCTGTTTTTT	CASRRRTSGFPGELFF
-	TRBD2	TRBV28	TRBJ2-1	TGTGCCAGCAGTTCTCCGGGACTAGCAAATGAGCAGTTCTTC	CASSSPGLANEQFF
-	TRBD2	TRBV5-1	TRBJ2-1	TGCGCCAGCAGCTTGGGGACTAGCGGGAGCTACAATGAGCAGTTCTTC	CASSLGTSGSYNEQFF
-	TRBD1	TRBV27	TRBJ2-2	TGTGCCAGCAGTTTAAGTCCAGGGGGCCACTCGAACACCGGGGAGCTGTTTTTT	CASSLSPGGHSNTGELFF
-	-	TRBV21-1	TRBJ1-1	TGTGCCAGCAGCAAATACCGGACAGGGCCTATTATGAACACTGAAGCTTTCTTT	CASSKYRTGPIMNTEAFF
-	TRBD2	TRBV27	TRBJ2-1	TGTGCCAGCACCCCCTCGACTAGCGGGAAGGGCAATGAGCAGTTCTTC	CASTPSTSGKGNEQFF
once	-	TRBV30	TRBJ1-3	TGTGCCTGGAGTGTACGAGGTCCGTCGTCTGGAAACACCATATATTTT	CAWSVRGPSSGNTIYF
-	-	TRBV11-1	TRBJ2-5	TGTGCCAGCAGCTCGGGTACAGGGACGGCGGAGACCCAGTACTTC	CASSSGTGTAETQYF
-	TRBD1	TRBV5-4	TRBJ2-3	TGTGCCAGCAGCTTGGCCGGGACAGCCTTACATACGCAGTATTTT	CASSLAGTALHTQYF
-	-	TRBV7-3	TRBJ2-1	TGTGCCAGCAGCTTTCGAGCGGGCAGCTCCTACAATGAGCAGTTCTTC	CASSFRAGSSYNEQFF
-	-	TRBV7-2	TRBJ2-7	TGTGCCAGCAGGGAGGGGCCCGAGCAGTACTTC	CASREGPEQYF
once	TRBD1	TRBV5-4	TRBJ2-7	TGTGCCAGCACCATCCGGGACAGGGGCTCCTACGAGCAGTACTTC	CASTIRDRGSYEQYF
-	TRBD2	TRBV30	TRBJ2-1	TGTGCCTGGACACCGGGACTAGACTACAATGAGCAGTTCTTC	CAWTPGLDYNEQFF
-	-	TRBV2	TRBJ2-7	TGTGCCATCGGCACGATCCGGGACTCCTCCTACGAGCAGTACTTC	CAIGTIRDSSYEQYF
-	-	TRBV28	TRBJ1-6	TGTGCCAGCAGTCCGACAGGACCCTATAATTCACCCCTCCACTTT	CASSPTGPYNSPLHF
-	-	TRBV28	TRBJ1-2	TGTGCCAGCAGTTTACGGGGGAACTATGGCTACACCTTC	CASSLRGNYGYTF
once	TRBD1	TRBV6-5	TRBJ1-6	TGTGCCAGCAGTTACCCCCGACAGGGTAGGGATTCACCCCTCCACTTT	CASSYPRQGRDSPLHF
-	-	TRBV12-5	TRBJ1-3	TGTGCTAGTGGGCCGGGAGGGCCGGGGGGAAACACCATATATTTT	CASGPGGPGGNTIYF
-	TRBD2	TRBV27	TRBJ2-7	TGTGCCAGCAGTTTATTGGCCCGTCTAGCGGGAGGCTACTACGAGCAGTACTTC	CASSLLARLAGGYYEQYF
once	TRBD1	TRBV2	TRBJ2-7	TGTGCCAGCATCCGGGACAGGGGGCGAGGCGAGCAGTACTTC	CASIRDRGRGEQYF
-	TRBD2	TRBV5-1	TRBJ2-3	TGCGCCAGCAGCTTTGGACTAGCGGATGGGGGAGATACGCAGTATTTT	CASSFGLADGGDTQYF
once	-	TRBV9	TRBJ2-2	TGTGCCAGCAGCGTAACAGGGGAGGCTCCGCTCGGGACCGGGGAGCTGTTTTTT	CASSVTGEAPLGTGELFF
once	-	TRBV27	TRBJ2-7	TGTGCCAGCAGTTTAGGGCTCGCCTACGAGCAGTACTTC	CASSLGLAYEQYF
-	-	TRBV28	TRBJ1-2	TGTGCCAGCAGACGACAGAATAACTATGGCTACACCTTC	CASRRQNNYGYTF
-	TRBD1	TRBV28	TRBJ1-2	TGTGCCAGCAGACCGGGACAGGCTGACTATGGCTACACCTTC	CASRPGQADYGYTF
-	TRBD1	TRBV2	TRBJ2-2	TGTGCCAGCAGCATGACAGGGGGTCGGACCGGGGAGCTGTTTTTT	CASSMTGGRTGELFF
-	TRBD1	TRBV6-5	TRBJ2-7	TGTGCCAGCAAGCAGACAGGGGGATACGAGCAGTACTTC	CASKQTGGYEQYF
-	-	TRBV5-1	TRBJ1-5	TGCGCCAGCAGCTTGGATCGGGAGAGAGCCCAGCATTTT	CASSLDRERAQHF
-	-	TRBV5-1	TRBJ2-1	TGCGCCAGCAGCTTGGTCTCTAGCTCCTACAATGAGCAGTTCTTC	CASSLVSSSYNEQFF
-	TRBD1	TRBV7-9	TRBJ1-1	TGTGCCAGCAGCTTAGGACAGGGTGGGGACACTGAAGCTTTCTTT	CASSLGQGGDTEAFF
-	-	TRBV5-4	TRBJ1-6	TGTGCCAGCAGCTTGTTGGAGACGTCACCCCTCCACTTT	CASSLLETSPLHF
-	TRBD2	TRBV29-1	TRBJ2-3	TGCAGCGTGCCACTAGCGGGGGGCACAGATACGCAGTATTTT	CSVPLAGGTDTQYF
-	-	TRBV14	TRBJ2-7	TGTGCCAGCAGCCAAGGAACGGCCTACGAGCAGTACTTC	CASSQGTAYEQYF
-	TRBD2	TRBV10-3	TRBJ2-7	TGTGCCATCAGTAAGACTAGCGGGGCTGTCTACGAGCAGTACTTC	CAISKTSGAVYEQYF
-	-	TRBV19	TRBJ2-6	TGTGCCAGTACGACAGTCGTCTCTGGGGCCAACGTCCTGACTTTC	CASTTVVSGANVLTF
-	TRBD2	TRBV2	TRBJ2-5	TGTGCCAGCAACGCGGGAGGAGGCCAAGAGACCCAGTACTTC	CASNAGGGQETQYF
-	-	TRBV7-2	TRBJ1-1	TGTGCCAGCAGCTTAGTTATTGGCAGGGAAGGCACTGAAGCTTTCTTT	CASSLVIGREGTEAFF
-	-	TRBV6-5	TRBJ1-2	TGTGCCAGCATTAGGGGCCCGAACTATGGCTACACCTTC	CASIRGPNYGYTF
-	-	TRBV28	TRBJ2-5	TGTGCCAGCAGTTCCCCTGGTTTGCGGGAGACCCAGTACTTC	CASSSPGLRETQYF
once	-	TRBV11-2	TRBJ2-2	TGTGCCAGCAGCTTATTAGGGGCGAACACCGGGGAGCTGTTTTTT	CASSLLGANTGELFF
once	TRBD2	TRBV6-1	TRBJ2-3	TGTGCCAGCAGTGAGACCGGGACTAGCCTAACGCAGTATTTT	CASSETGTSLTQYF
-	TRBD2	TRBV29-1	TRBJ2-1	TGCAGCGCGGCGGGGTTCGGTAGCGGGAGTATAAGGCAGTTCTTC	CSAAGFGSGSIRQFF